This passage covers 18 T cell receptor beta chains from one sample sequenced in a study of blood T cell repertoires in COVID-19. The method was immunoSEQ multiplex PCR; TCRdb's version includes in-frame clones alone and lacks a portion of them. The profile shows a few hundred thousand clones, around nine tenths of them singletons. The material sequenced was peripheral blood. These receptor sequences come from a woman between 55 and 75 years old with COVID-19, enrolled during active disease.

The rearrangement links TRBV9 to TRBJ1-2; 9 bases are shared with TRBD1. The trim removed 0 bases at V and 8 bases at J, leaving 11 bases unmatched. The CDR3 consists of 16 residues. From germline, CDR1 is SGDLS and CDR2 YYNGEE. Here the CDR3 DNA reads TGTGCCAGCAGCGTAGCTACTTCCGGGACAGGGTACGGCTACACCTTC. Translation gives CASSVATSGTGYGYTF.

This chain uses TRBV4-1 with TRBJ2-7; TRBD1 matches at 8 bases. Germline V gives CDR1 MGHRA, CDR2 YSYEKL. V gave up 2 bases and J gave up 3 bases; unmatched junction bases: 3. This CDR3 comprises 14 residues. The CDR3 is CASSQPDRGYEQYF. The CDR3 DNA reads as TGCGCCAGCAGCCAACCCGACAGGGGCTACGAGCAGTACTTC.

CDR3 loop: CASSLVGQMNTEAFF. The CDR3 DNA sequence: TGCGCCAGCAGCTTGGTCGGACAAATGAACACTGAAGCTTTCTTT. J is TRBJ1-1 and V is TRBV5-1, with a possible D match to TRBD1 (5 bases). The CDR3 is 15 amino acids. The germline V gene encodes CDR1 SGHRS and CDR2 YFSETQ. V lost 0 bases and J 0 bases, leaving 9 bases between the germline ends.

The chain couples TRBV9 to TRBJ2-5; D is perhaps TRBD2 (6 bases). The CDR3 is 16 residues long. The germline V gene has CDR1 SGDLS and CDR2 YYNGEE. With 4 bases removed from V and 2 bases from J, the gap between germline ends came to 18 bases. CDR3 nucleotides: TGTGCCAGCAGCACATCCGGAGGGGCACCACAAGAGACCCAGTACTTC. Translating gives CASSTSGGAPQETQYF.

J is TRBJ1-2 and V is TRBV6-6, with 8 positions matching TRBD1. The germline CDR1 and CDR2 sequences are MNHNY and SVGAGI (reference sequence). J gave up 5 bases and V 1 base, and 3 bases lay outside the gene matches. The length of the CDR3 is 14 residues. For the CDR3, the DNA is TGTGCCAGCAGTTACTATGGACAGGGTTATGGCTACACCTTC. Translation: CASSYYGQGYGYTF.

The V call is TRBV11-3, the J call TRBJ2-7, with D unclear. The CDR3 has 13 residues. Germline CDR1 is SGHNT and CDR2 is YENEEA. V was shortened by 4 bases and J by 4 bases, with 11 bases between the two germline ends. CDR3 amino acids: CASSSIEWYEQYF. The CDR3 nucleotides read TGTGCCAGCAGCTCTATCGAATGGTACGAGCAGTACTTC.

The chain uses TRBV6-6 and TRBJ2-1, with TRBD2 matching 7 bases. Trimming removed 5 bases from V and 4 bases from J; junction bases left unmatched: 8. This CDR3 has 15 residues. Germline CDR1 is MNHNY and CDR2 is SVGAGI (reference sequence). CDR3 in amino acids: CASSGGVTLYNEQFF. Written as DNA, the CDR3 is TGTGCCAGCAGTGGGGGGGTGACCCTTTACAATGAGCAGTTCTTC.

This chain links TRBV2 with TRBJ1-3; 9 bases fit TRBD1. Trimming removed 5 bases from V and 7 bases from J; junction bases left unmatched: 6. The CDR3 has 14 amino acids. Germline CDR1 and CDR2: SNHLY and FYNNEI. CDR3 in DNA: TGTGCCAGCAGTCCCCGAGGGACAGGGAACACCATATATTTT. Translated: CASSPRGTGNTIYF.

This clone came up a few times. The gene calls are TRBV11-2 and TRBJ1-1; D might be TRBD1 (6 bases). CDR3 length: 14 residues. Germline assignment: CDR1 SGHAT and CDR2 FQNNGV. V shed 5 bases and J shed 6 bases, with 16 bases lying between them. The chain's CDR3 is CASSPDGTPAEAFF. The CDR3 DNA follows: TGTGCCAGCAGCCCGGACGGGACACCGGCTGAAGCTTTCTTT.

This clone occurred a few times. The CDR3 DNA follows: TGTGCCAGCAGCCAACAGGCCCAGCCCCAGCATTTT. Translating gives CASSQQAQPQHF. The V and J genes are TRBV3-1 (or the pseudogene TRBV3-2) and TRBJ1-5, with no clear D. The germline V gene has CDR1 LGHDT and CDR2 YNNKEL (reference sequence). The CDR3 is made up of 12 amino acids. With 2 bases removed from V and 7 bases from J, the gap between germline ends came to 6 bases.

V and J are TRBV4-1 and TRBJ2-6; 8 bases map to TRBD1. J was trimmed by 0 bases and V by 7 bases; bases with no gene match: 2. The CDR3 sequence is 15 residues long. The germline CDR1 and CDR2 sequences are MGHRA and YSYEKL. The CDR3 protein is CASNDRGSGANVLTF. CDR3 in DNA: TGCGCCAGCAACGACAGGGGCTCTGGGGCCAACGTCCTGACTTTC.

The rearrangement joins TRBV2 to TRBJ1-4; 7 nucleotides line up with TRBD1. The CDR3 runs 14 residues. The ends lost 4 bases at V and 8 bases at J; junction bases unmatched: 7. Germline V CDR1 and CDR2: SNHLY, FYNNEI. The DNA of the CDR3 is TGTGCCAGCAGTGGACAGGGACTGGGGGAAAAACTGTTTTTT. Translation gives CASSGQGLGEKLFF.

CDR3 amino acids: CASSLVGGGAGEQYF. The DNA of the CDR3 is TGTGCCAGCAGCTTAGTGGGCGGGGGGGCAGGCGAGCAGTACTTC. The chain carries TRBV7-8 and TRBJ2-7; 9 positions match TRBD2. The CDR3 has 15 residues. The ends lost 1 base at V and 6 bases at J; junction bases unmatched: 7. Germline V gives CDR1 SGHVS, CDR2 FQNEAQ. Filled out from reference TRBV7-8 and TRBJ2-7, the complete variable domain reads GAGVSQSPRYKVAKRGQDVALRCDPISGHVSLFWYQQALGQGPEFLTYFQNEAQLDKSGLPSDRFFAERPEGSVSTLKIQRTQQEDSAVYLCASSLVGGGAGEQYFGPGTRLTVT.

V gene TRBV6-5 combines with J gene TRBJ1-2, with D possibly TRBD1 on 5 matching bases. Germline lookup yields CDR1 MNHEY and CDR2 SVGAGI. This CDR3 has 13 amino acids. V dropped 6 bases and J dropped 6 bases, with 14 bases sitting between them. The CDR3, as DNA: TGTGCCAGCAGGCCCGGGGGGGTCCATGGCTACACCTTC. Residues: CASRPGGVHGYTF.

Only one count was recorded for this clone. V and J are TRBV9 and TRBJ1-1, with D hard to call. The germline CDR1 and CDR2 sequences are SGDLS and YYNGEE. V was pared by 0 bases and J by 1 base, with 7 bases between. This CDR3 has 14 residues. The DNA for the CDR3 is TGTGCCAGCAGCGTAGCTGAACAGAACACTGAAGCTTTCTTT. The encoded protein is CASSVAEQNTEAFF. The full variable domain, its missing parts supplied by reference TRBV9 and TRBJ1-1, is DSGVTQTPKHLITATGQRVTLRCSPRSGDLSVYWYQQSLDQGLQFLIQYYNGEERAKGNILERFSAQQFPDLHSELNLSSLELGDSALYFCASSVAEQNTEAFFGQGTRLTVV.

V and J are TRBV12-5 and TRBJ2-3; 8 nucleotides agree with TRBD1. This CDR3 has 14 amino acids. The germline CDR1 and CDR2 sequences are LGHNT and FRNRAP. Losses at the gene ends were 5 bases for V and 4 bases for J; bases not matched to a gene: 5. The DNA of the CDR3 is TGTGCTAGTGGTCCCGGACAGGGCGCAGATACGCAGTATTTT. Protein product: CASGPGQGADTQYF.

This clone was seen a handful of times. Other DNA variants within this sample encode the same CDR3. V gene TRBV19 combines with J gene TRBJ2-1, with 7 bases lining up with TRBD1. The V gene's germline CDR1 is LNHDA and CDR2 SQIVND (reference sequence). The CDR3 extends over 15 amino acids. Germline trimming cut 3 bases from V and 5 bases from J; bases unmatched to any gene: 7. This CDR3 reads CASSIAGGQNNEQFF. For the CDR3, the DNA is TGTGCCAGTAGTATTGCAGGGGGACAAAACAATGAGCAGTTCTTC. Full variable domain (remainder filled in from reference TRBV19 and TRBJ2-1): DGGITQSPKYLFRKEGQNVTLSCEQNLNHDAMYWYRQDPGQGLRLIYYSQIVNDFQKGDIAEGYSVSREKKESFPLTVTSAQKNPTAFYLCASSIAGGQNNEQFFGPGTRLTVL.

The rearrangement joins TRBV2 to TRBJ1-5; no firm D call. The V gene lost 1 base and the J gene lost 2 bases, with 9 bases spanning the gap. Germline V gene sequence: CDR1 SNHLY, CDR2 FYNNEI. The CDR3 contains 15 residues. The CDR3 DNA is TGTGCCAGCAGTGAAGACGGGAATGGCAATCAGCCCCAGCATTTT. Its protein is CASSEDGNGNQPQHF.